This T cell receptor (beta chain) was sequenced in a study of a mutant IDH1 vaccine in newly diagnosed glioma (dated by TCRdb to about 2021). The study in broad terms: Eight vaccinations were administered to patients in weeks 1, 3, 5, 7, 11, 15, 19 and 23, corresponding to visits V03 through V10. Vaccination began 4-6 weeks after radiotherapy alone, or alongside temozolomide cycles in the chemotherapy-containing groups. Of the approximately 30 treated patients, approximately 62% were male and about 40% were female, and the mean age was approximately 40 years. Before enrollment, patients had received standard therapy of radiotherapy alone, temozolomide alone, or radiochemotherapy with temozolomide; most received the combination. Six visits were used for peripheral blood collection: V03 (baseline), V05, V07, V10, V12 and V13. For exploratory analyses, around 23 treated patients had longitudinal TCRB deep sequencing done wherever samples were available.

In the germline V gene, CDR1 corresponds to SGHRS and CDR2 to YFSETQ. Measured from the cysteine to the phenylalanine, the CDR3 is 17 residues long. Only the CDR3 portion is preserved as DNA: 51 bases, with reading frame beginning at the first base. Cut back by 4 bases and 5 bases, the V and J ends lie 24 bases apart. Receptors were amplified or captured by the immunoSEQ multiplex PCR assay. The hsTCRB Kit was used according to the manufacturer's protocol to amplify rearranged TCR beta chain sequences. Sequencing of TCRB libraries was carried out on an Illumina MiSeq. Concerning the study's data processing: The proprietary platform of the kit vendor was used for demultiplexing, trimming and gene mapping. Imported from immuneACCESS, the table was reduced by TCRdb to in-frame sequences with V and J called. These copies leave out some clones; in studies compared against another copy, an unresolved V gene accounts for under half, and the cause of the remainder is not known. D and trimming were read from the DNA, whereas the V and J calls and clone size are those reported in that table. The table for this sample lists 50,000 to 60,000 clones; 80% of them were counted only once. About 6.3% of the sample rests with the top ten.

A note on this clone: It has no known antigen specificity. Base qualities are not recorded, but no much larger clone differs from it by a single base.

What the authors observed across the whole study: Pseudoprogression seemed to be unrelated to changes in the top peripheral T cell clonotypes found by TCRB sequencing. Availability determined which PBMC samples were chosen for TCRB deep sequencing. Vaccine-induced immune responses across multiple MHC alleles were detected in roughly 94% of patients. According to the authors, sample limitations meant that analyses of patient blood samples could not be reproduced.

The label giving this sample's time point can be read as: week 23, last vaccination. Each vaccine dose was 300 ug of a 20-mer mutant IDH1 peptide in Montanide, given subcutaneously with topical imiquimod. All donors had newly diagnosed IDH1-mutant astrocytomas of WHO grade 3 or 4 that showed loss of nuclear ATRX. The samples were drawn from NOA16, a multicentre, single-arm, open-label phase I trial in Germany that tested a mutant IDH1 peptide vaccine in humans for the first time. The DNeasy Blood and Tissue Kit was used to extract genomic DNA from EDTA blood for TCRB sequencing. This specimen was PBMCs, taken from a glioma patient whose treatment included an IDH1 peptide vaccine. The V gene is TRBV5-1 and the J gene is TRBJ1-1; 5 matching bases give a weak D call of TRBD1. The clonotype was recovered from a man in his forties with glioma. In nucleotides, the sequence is TGCGCCAGCAGCGCCGACGGCGGGGCGCGGGGGAGTACTGAAGCTTTCTTT. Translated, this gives CASSADGGARGSTEAFF.